These 26 T cell receptor beta chains came from one sample sequenced in a study of blood T cell repertoires in COVID-19. Repertoires were generated with immunoSEQ multiplex PCR, while TCRdb's copy carries only in-frame clones and drops some. This sample yields around 250,000 clones, of which approximately 84% are seen a single time; around 16% belongs to the top ten. The sequenced sample consisted of PBMCs or T cells enriched from blood (not recorded which). All receptors come from a man younger than 35 who had recovered from COVID-19.

The rearrangement uses TRBV27 and TRBJ2-2, with D uncertain. The germline gives CDR1 MNHEY, CDR2 SMNVEV (reference sequence). The CDR3 extends over 14 amino acids. Trimming removed 1 base at V and 3 bases at J, with 6 bases between. CDR3 in amino acids: CASSLYADTGELFF. CDR3 DNA sequence: TGTGCCAGCAGTTTATACGCGGACACCGGGGAGCTGTTTTTT.

The J gene is TRBJ1-2, the V gene TRBV5-1; D remains ambiguous. Germline V gene sequence: CDR1 SGHRS, CDR2 YFSETQ. The CDR3 is made up of 14 amino acids. The ends were cut back, 2 bases at V and 4 bases at J, with 12 bases in the middle. CDR3 sequence (DNA): TGCGCCAGCAGCTTTTCGGGGTTTTCCTATGGCTACACCTTC. Amino acids: CASSFSGFSYGYTF.

CDR3 loop: CASSQWGVSEKLFF. CDR3 in DNA: TGCGCCAGCAGCCAGTGGGGGGTGAGTGAAAAACTGTTTTTT. V gene TRBV4-1 combines with J gene TRBJ1-4; perhaps TRBD1 as D (5 bases). Trimming removed 3 bases from V and 7 bases from J, with 12 bases in between. This CDR3 contains 14 residues. Germline V gives CDR1 MGHRA, CDR2 YSYEKL.

This chain links TRBV11-2 with TRBJ2-1; TRBD1 agrees at 8 bases. CDR3 length: 16 amino acids. J gave up 5 bases and V 4 bases, and 10 bases lay outside the gene matches. CDR1 is SGHAT, CDR2 FQNNGV, per germline. CDR3 sequence (DNA): TGTGCCAGCAGCTGGGGGACAGGCAAGAAGGACAATGAGCAGTTCTTC. Its translation is CASSWGTGKKDNEQFF.

The J gene is TRBJ2-7, the V gene TRBV5-5; D unresolved. The V end lost 0 bases, the J end lost 2 bases, and 9 bases lay between the germline ends. CDR3 length equals 14 residues. CDR1 is SGHKS, CDR2 YYEKEE, per germline (reference sequence). The DNA for the CDR3 is TGTGCCAGCAGCTTGGTGTCATCAACCTACGAGCAGTACTTC. This codes for CASSLVSSTYEQYF. Together with reference TRBV5-5 and TRBJ2-7, the CDR3 gives the full variable domain: DAGVTQSPTHLIKTRGQQVTLRCSPISGHKSVSWYQQVLGQGPQFIFQYYEKEERGRGNFPDRFSARQFPNYSSELNVNALLLGDSALYLCASSLVSSTYEQYFGPGTRLTVT.

The CDR3 DNA reads TGTGCCAGCAGCCCCGGACAGGGGGGCAATGAGCAGTTCTTC. The encoded protein is CASSPGQGGNEQFF. This sequence joins TRBV9 and TRBJ2-1; TRBD1 aligns across 10 bases. The length of the CDR3 is 14 residues. V trimming: 4 bases; J trimming: 6 bases; junction bases outside the gene matches: 4. Germline V gene sequence: CDR1 SGDLS, CDR2 YYNGEE.

This sequence joins TRBV2 and TRBJ1-4; 7 bases fit TRBD1. The junction had 4 bases not matched to a gene; V was cut back by 6 bases and J by 3 bases. The CDR3 totals 14 residues. Germline values: CDR1 SNHLY, CDR2 FYNNEI. The CDR3: CASRPGTANEKLFF. The CDR3 bases are TGTGCCAGCAGGCCCGGGACAGCTAATGAAAAACTGTTTTTT.

This clone appeared a few times. The chain combines TRBV7-9 with TRBJ2-2, with a tentative D call TRBD1 (6 bases). Trimming cost V 3 bases and J 6 bases, with 14 bases left between them. Looked up from germline, CDR1 is SEHNR and CDR2 is FQNEAQ (reference sequence). CDR3 length equals 15 residues. The CDR3 region has the DNA TGTGCCAGCAGCTTTACTCGGGACAAACCCGGGGAGCTGTTTTTT. It specifies CASSFTRDKPGELFF.

Only one count was recorded for this clone. The chain uses TRBV11-2 and TRBJ2-5, with 10 bases fitting TRBD2. CDR1 is SGHAT and CDR2 is FQNNGV in the germline V gene. After removal of 1 base from V and 2 bases from J, the junction contained 7 bases not matched to a gene. The CDR3 is 17 amino acids. This chain's CDR3 is CASSLGGSGGPQETQYF. CDR3 DNA: TGTGCCAGCAGCTTAGGGGGTAGCGGGGGGCCTCAAGAGACCCAGTACTTC.

This clone was picked up one time. V and J are TRBV11-3 and TRBJ2-5, with a tentative D call TRBD1 (5 bases). This CDR3 is 17 amino acids long. Germline CDR1 SGHNT, CDR2 YENEEA. V was trimmed by 0 bases and J by 1 base, leaving 15 bases between them. This CDR3 reads CASSLDILTGAQETQYF. CDR3 DNA: TGTGCCAGCAGCTTAGATATACTTACAGGAGCCCAAGAGACCCAGTACTTC.

V usage is TRBV4-1 and J usage is TRBJ1-2; 10 nucleotides match TRBD1. The CDR3 totals 17 residues. J gave up 5 bases and V 1 base, and 10 bases lay outside the gene matches. Germline loops: CDR1 MGHRA, CDR2 YSYEKL. Here the CDR3 DNA reads TGCGCCAGCAGCCAAGTCGGTTCCGGACAGGGGGGTTATGGCTACACCTTC. This sequence encodes CASSQVGSGQGGYGYTF.

The chain links TRBV10-3 to TRBJ2-3; 10 positions agree with TRBD2. V gave up 6 bases and J gave up 1 base; unmatched junction bases: 7. The CDR3 length is 16 residues. The V gene's germline CDR1 is ENHRY and CDR2 SYGVKD. The DNA for the CDR3 is TGTGCCATCAGAGCCACCGGGACTAGCGGCACAGATACGCAGTATTTT. Translating it yields CAIRATGTSGTDTQYF.

The chain combines TRBV30 with TRBJ1-5; D gene unclear. The V gene lost 0 bases and the J gene lost 3 bases, with 15 bases spanning the gap. From germline, CDR1 is GTSNPN and CDR2 SVGIG (reference sequence). The CDR3 spans 16 residues. CDR3 nucleotide sequence: TGTGCCTGGAGTGTACAAGTGGAGAGCTCCAATCAGCCCCAGCATTTT. As protein: CAWSVQVESSNQPQHF. The full variable domain, in which reference TRBV30 and TRBJ1-5 provide the parts outside the CDR3, is SQTIHQWPATLVQPVGSPLSLECTVEGTSNPNLYWYRQAAGRGLQLLFYSVGIGQISSEVPQNLSASRPQDRQFILSSKKLLLSDSGFYLCAWSVQVESSNQPQHFGDGTRLSIL.

The V and J genes are TRBV9 and TRBJ2-3; 8 nucleotides align to TRBD2. The CDR3 is 16 residues long. Unmatched junction bases numbered 5, after V lost 0 bases and J lost 2 bases. Germline loops: CDR1 SGDLS, CDR2 YYNGEE. CDR3 sequence: CASSVGAGGLTDTQYF. Here the CDR3 DNA reads TGTGCCAGCAGCGTAGGTGCGGGGGGCCTCACAGATACGCAGTATTTT.

The chain carries TRBV24-1 and TRBJ2-5; 7 nucleotides line up with TRBD2. J was trimmed by 5 bases and V by 7 bases; bases with no gene match: 12. Germline CDR1 and CDR2: KGHDR and SFDVKD. This CDR3 is built from 15 residues. DNA for the CDR3: TGTGCCACCAGCGCCGGGGAGGGGATCGCGGAGACCCAGTACTTC. Its protein product is CATSAGEGIAETQYF.

In DNA form, the CDR3 reads TGTGCCAGCAGTCAGGACAGGCTGAACACCGGGGAGCTGTTTTTT. Residues: CASSQDRLNTGELFF. V and J are TRBV5-8 and TRBJ2-2; 7 bases agree with TRBD1. CDR1 and CDR2 from the germline V gene are SGHTS and YDEGEE. This CDR3 is 15 amino acids long. With V trimmed by 5 bases and J by 1 base, 5 bases remained unmatched. Drawing the rest from reference TRBV5-8 and TRBJ2-2, the complete variable domain is EAGVTQSPTHLIKTRGQQATLRCSPISGHTSVYWYQQALGLGLQFLLWYDEGEERNRGNFPPRFSGRQFPNYSSELNVNALELEDSALYLCASSQDRLNTGELFFGEGSRLTVL.

This chain joins TRBV19 and TRBJ2-7, with D perhaps TRBD2 (5 bases). V lost 3 bases to trimming and J lost 0 bases, with 12 bases between them. The germline V gene has CDR1 LNHDA and CDR2 SQIVND (reference sequence). CDR3 size: 15 residues. The CDR3 nucleotides read TGTGCCAGTAGTATTCGGGTGGGGAGCTCCTACGAGCAGTACTTC. Translated, it gives CASSIRVGSSYEQYF.

The chain links TRBV10-3 to TRBJ2-1; 7 bases are a match to TRBD1. The CDR3 contains 14 residues. CDR1 and CDR2 from the germline V gene are ENHRY and SYGVKD. V shed 2 bases and J 9 bases; nucleotides not matched to a gene: 7. CDR3 sequence (DNA): TGTGCCATCAGTGAGCCCAGGACAGGCACTGAGCAGTTCTTC. It translates to CAISEPRTGTEQFF.

The rearrangement links TRBV4-2 to TRBJ1-5, with D possibly matching TRBD1 (6 bases). Trimming pared 0 bases from V and 6 bases from J, leaving 12 bases between. The germline V gene has CDR1 LGHNA and CDR2 YNFKEQ. CDR3 length equals 15 residues. CDR3 amino acids: CASSQDPGASQPQHF. CDR3 sequence (DNA): TGTGCCAGCAGCCAAGACCCAGGGGCCAGTCAGCCCCAGCATTTT.

The rearrangement uses TRBV27 and TRBJ1-5; D is unclear. Germline V gene lookup returns CDR1 MNHEY and CDR2 SMNVEV (reference sequence). V gave up 8 bases and J gave up 0 bases, with 11 bases separating them. The CDR3 has 14 residues. The CDR3 DNA reads TGTGCCAGCGGTCCCCCCGGTAGCAATCAGCCCCAGCATTTT. Its protein product is CASGPPGSNQPQHF.

This rearrangement joins TRBV6-5 to TRBJ2-7; tentatively, D is TRBD1 (6 bases). CDR1 MNHEY and CDR2 SVGAGI come from the germline V gene. The CDR3 is 16 residues long. Trimming stripped 0 bases from V and 3 bases from J, with 15 bases between. The CDR3 DNA reads TGTGCCAGCAGTTACTCGACAGGCACAACTCTCTACGAGCAGTACTTC. Translating gives CASSYSTGTTLYEQYF.

CDR3 in amino acids: CASSFLGSDYEQYF. The CDR3 DNA sequence: TGTGCCAGCAGCTTTCTTGGCAGTGACTACGAGCAGTACTTC. This sequence joins TRBV11-1 and TRBJ2-7; D gene ambiguous. The CDR3 extends over 14 amino acids. The germline V and J ends were trimmed by 3 bases and 3 bases, with 12 bases remaining between them. CDR1 and CDR2 (germline): SGHAT, FQDESV (reference sequence).

This chain connects TRBV7-3 to TRBJ2-3; a possible D gene is TRBD1 (6 bases). Between the trimmed V and J ends, which lost 1 base and 2 bases, there was a span of 16 bases. This CDR3 has 17 residues. The germline V gene encodes CDR1 SGHTA and CDR2 FQGTGA. For the CDR3, the DNA is TGTGCCAGCAGCTTAAACGGGGACAAAGTCTCCACAGATACGCAGTATTTT. Encoded protein: CASSLNGDKVSTDTQYF.

The chain uses TRBV5-4 and TRBJ1-4; TRBD1 agrees at 8 bases. J was trimmed by 7 bases and V by 1 base; bases with no gene match: 3. Germline V gives CDR1 SGHNT, CDR2 YYREEE (reference sequence). This CDR3 has 14 residues. This chain's CDR3 is CASSLQGALEKLFF. In nucleotides, the CDR3 is TGTGCCAGCAGCTTGCAGGGGGCGCTTGAAAAACTGTTTTTT.

The gene calls are TRBV3-1 (or the pseudogene TRBV3-2) and TRBJ1-6; 7 bases are shared with TRBD1. The CDR3 length is 15 residues. Germline V gene sequence: CDR1 LGHDT, CDR2 YNNKEL (reference sequence). V lost 7 bases to trimming and J lost 1 base; unmatched junction nucleotides: 4. The CDR3 loop reads CASTYRGSYNSPLHF. In DNA, the CDR3 is TGTGCCAGCACCTACAGGGGTTCCTATAATTCACCCCTCCACTTT.

The J gene is TRBJ2-1, the V gene TRBV27; no clear D gene. V was pared by 0 bases and J by 8 bases, with 8 bases between. Germline values: CDR1 MNHEY, CDR2 SMNVEV (reference sequence). This CDR3 is 13 amino acids long. The CDR3 coding sequence is TGTGCCAGCAGTTTATCCCGGTTCCATGAGCAGTTCTTC. This codes for CASSLSRFHEQFF.